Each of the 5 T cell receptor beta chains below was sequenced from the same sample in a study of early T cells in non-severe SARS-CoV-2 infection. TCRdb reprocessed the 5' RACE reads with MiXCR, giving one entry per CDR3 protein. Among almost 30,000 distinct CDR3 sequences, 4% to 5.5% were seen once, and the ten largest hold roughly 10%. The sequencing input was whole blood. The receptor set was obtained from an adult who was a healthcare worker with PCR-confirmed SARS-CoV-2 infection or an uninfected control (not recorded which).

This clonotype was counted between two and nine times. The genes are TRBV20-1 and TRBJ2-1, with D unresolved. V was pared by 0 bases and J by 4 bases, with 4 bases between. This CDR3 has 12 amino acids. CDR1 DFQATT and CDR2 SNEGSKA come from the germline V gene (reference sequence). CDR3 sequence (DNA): TGCAGTGCTAGAGATGGGTACAATGAGCAGTTCTTC. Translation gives CSARDGYNEQFF.

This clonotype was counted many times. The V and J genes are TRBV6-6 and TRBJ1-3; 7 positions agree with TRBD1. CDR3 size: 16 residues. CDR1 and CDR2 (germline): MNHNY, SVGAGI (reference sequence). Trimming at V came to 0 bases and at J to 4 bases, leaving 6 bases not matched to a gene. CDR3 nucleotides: TGTGCCAGCAGTTACTCACAGGGGTTGAGAGGAAACACCATATATTTT. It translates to CASSYSQGLRGNTIYF.

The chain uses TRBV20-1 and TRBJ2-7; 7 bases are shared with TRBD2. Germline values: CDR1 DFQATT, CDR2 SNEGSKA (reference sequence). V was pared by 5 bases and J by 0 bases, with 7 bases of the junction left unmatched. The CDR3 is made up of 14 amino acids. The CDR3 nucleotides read TGCAGTGCTCCCCCCGGGGGGAACTCCTACGAGCAGTACTTC. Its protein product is CSAPPGGNSYEQYF.

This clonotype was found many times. The DNA for the CDR3 is TGTGCCAGCAGCTTAACCGGGACACGATACAATGAGCAGTTCTTC. It translates to CASSLTGTRYNEQFF. This sequence joins TRBV11-2 and TRBJ2-1, with D possibly matching TRBD1 (6 bases). The ends were cut back, 2 bases at V and 4 bases at J, with 12 bases in the middle. The V gene's germline CDR1 is SGHAT and CDR2 FQNNGV. There are 15 residues in the CDR3. Drawing the rest from reference TRBV11-2 and TRBJ2-1, the complete variable domain is EAGVAQSPRYKIIEKRQSVAFWCNPISGHATLYWYQQILGQGPKLLIQFQNNGVVDDSQLPKDRFSAERLKGVDSTLKIQPAKLEDSAVYLCASSLTGTRYNEQFFGPGTRLTVL.

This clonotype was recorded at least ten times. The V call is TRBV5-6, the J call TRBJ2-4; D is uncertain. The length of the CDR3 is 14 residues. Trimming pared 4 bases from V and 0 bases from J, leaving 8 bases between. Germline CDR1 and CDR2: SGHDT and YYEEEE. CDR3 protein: CASSPPGAKNIQYF. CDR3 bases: TGTGCCAGCAGCCCTCCTGGAGCCAAAAACATTCAGTACTTC.